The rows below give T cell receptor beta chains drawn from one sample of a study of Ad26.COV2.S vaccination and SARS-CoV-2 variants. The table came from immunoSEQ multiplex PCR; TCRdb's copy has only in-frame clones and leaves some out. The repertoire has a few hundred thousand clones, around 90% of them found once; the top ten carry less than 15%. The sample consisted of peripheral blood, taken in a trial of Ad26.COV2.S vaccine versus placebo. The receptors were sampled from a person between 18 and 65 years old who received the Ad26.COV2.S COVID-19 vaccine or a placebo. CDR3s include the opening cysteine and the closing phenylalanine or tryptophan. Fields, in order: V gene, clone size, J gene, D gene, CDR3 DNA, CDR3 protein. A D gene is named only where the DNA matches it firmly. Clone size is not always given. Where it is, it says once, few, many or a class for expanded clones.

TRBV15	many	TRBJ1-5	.	TGTGCCACCAGCCCTGGGAGGCTCAAGTTGTGGCCCCAGCATTTT	CATSPGRLKLWPQHF
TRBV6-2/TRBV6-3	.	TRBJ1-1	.	TGTGCCAGCAGTGGTGGGGTGGTGAACACTGAAGCTTTCTTT	CASSGGVVNTEAFF
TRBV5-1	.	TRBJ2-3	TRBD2	TGCGCCAGCACAGGAGGGGAGGGGGATACGCAGTATTTT	CASTGGEGDTQYF
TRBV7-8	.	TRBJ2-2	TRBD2	TGTGCCAGCAGCCGGACTAGCGGGAACACCGGGGAGCTGTTTTTT	CASSRTSGNTGELFF
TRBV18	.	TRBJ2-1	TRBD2	TGTGCCAGCTCACCCGATGGGGGACTAGCGGTCAATGAGCAGTTCTTC	CASSPDGGLAVNEQFF
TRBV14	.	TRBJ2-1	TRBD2	TGTGCCAGCAGCCAAGCGGGAGGTGCCTACAATGAGCAGTTCTTC	CASSQAGGAYNEQFF
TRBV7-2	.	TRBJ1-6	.	TGTGCCAGCAGCCCTGGGACTAATTCACCCCTCCACTTT	CASSPGTNSPLHF
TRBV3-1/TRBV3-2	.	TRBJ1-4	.	TGTGCCAGCAGCCAAGACCCTAAAGTTTTGCAGAAACTGTTTTTT	CASSQDPKVLQKLFF
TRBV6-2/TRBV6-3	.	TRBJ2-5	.	TGTGCCAGCAGTTTTCTTCGGAGGGGGGAAAAAGAGACCCAGTACTTC	CASSFLRRGEKETQYF
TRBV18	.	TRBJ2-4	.	TGTGCCAGCTCACCCAGACCGGGACCGACGAACGGAAACATTCAGTACTTC	CASSPRPGPTNGNIQYF
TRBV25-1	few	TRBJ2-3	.	TGTGCCAGCAGTGCCTCCAGACCCAGCACAGATACGCAGTATTTT	CASSASRPSTDTQYF
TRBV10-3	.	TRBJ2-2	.	TGTGCCATCAGTGACCCGGACTCCCCCGGGGAGCTGTTTTTT	CAISDPDSPGELFF
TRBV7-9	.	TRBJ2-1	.	TGTGCCAGCAGCCTAGCCTTACGTTACAATGAGCAGTTCTTC	CASSLALRYNEQFF
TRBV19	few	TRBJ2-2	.	TGTGCCAGTAGCATCCCGTTGGTTCTACAGGGCGCAGGGGAGCTGTTTTTT	CASSIPLVLQGAGELFF
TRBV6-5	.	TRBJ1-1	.	TGTGCCAGCAGTTACTCGAACGAGGCTGAAGCTTTCTTT	CASSYSNEAEAFF
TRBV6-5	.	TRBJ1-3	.	TGTGCCAGCAGTTACTCTCCAGGGGTGGGGGGAAACACCATATATTTT	CASSYSPGVGGNTIYF